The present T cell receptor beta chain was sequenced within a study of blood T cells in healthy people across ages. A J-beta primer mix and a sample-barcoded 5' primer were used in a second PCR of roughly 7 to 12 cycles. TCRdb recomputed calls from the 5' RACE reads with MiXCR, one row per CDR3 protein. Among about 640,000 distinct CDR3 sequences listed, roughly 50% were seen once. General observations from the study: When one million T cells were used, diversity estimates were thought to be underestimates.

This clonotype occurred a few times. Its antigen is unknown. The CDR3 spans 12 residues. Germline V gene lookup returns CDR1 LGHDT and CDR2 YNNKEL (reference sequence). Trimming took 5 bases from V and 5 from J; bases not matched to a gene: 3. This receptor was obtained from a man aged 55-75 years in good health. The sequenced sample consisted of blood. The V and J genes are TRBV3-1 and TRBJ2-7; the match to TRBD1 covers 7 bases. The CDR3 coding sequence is TGTGCCAGCAGCTTAGGGGGCCACGAGCAGTACTTC. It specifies CASSLGGHEQYF.